The 28 T cell receptor beta chains below were found in one sample sequenced in a study of shared clonotypes between healthy human individuals. Here immunoSEQ multiplex PCR was the method, and the copy in TCRdb shows in-frame clones only, minus some. The sample has 2,100,000 or so clones, 90% to 96% seen once. Sequencing input: naive CD4+ T cells sorted from blood. Indicated subset: CD45RA+ positively selected. These receptors all come from a man in his late teens or twenties in good health.

This chain connects TRBV9 to TRBJ2-1; 7 positions agree with TRBD2. The CDR3 contains 14 residues. The V gene's germline CDR1 is SGDLS and CDR2 YYNGEE. Losses at the gene ends were 4 bases for V and 5 bases for J; bases not matched to a gene: 6. The CDR3 sequence: CASSKAGTNNEQFF. The CDR3 bases are TGTGCCAGCAGCAAGGCCGGGACTAACAATGAGCAGTTCTTC.

The CDR3 spells CASSRSGYNEQFF. The CDR3 DNA follows: TGCGCCAGCAGCCGTAGCGGATACAATGAGCAGTTCTTC. V gene TRBV5-1 combines with J gene TRBJ2-1, with a weak D call TRBD2 (6 bases). Trimming removed 4 bases at V and 4 bases at J, with 9 bases between. Germline CDR1 and CDR2: SGHRS and YFSETQ. This CDR3 spans 13 amino acids. The whole variable domain, remainder taken from reference TRBV5-1 and TRBJ2-1, is KAGVTQTPRYLIKTRGQQVTLSCSPISGHRSVSWYQQTPGQGLQFLFEYFSETQRNKGNFPGRFSGRQFSNSRSEMNVSTLELGDSALYLCASSRSGYNEQFFGPGTRLTVL.

This chain joins TRBV7-2 and TRBJ2-1; 9 positions match TRBD1. With 5 bases clipped from V and 0 bases from J, the junction kept 8 bases outside the gene matches. This CDR3 region has 17 residues. Germline loops: CDR1 SGHTA, CDR2 FQGNSA. CDR3 DNA: TGTGCCAGCAGCGCGGGGACAGGGCACAGCTCCTACAATGAGCAGTTCTTC. Amino acids: CASSAGTGHSSYNEQFF.

The rearrangement uses TRBV7-6 and TRBJ1-1; D gene ambiguous. V lost 5 bases and J lost 1, with 8 bases in between. The length of the CDR3 is 13 residues. Looked up from germline, CDR1 is SGHVS and CDR2 is FNYEAQ. The CDR3 here is CASSAETNTEAFF. In DNA form, the CDR3 reads TGTGCCAGCAGCGCGGAGACGAACACTGAAGCTTTCTTT.

The V gene is TRBV6-6, the J gene TRBJ2-7, with a tentative D call TRBD1 (5 bases). This CDR3 has 13 residues. Germline CDR1 reads MNHNY; CDR2 reads SVGAGI (reference sequence). V dropped 6 bases and J dropped 11 bases, with 20 bases sitting between them. For the CDR3, the DNA is TGTGCCAGCAGCGACACCCTTGACCCCAGGGAGTACTTC. Translation gives CASSDTLDPREYF.

Remarks on this clone: The identical CDR3 is also encoded by other nucleotide sequences in the sample. The rearrangement uses TRBV30 and TRBJ1-6; 10 bases line up with TRBD1. Per germline, CDR1 GTSNPN and CDR2 SVGIG (reference sequence). The CDR3 runs to 12 residues. Trimming took 5 bases from V and 10 from J; bases not matched to a gene: 2. The CDR3: CAWDRGRSPLHF. The CDR3 nucleotides are TGTGCCTGGGACAGGGGGCGATCACCCCTCCACTTT.

The chain is built from TRBV7-2 and TRBJ2-7; 7 bases match TRBD1. This CDR3 is 16 amino acids long. Germline V lookup: CDR1 SGHTA, CDR2 FQGNSA. The junction had 16 bases not matched to a gene; V was cut back by 4 bases and J by 7 bases. Written as DNA, the CDR3 is TGTGCCAGCAGCTCCATTCCCGGGACAGTTCCGGTTGAGCAGTACTTC. It codes for CASSSIPGTVPVEQYF.

The chain employs TRBV7-9 and TRBJ2-5; no firm D call. CDR1 is SEHNR and CDR2 is FQNEAQ in the germline V gene (reference sequence). The CDR3 runs 12 residues. Trimming took 1 base from V and 9 from J, leaving 9 bases between them. This chain's CDR3 is CASSLDSSAQYF. The CDR3 region has the DNA TGTGCCAGCAGCTTAGATAGCTCGGCCCAGTACTTC.

The DNA of the CDR3 is TGTGCCAGCAGACCGGGACAGGGCGTCGGGGAGCTGTTTTTT. Translating gives CASRPGQGVGELFF. The rearrangement joins TRBV6-5 to TRBJ2-2, with 9 bases matching TRBD1. From germline, CDR1 is MNHEY and CDR2 SVGAGI. The V segment lost 6 bases and the J segment 7 bases; nucleotides outside the gene matches: 6. This CDR3 is 14 amino acids long.

The chain combines TRBV5-1 with TRBJ2-7; 9 bases are a match to TRBD1. Germline V gene sequence: CDR1 SGHRS, CDR2 YFSETQ. Trimming cost V 4 bases and J 2 bases; bases outside gene matches: 13. CDR3 size: 17 residues. The CDR3 here is CASSRAGTGSVPYEQYF. The DNA for the CDR3 is TGCGCCAGCAGCAGAGCCGGGACAGGGAGTGTACCCTACGAGCAGTACTTC.

This chain connects TRBV30 to TRBJ1-1, with TRBD1 as a possible D gene (5 bases). With 4 bases removed from V and 0 bases from J, the gap between germline ends came to 6 bases. Germline loops: CDR1 GTSNPN, CDR2 SVGIG (reference sequence). This CDR3 contains 12 residues. The CDR3 loop reads CAWNRLNTEAFF. Here the CDR3 DNA reads TGTGCCTGGAACAGGTTGAACACTGAAGCTTTCTTT.

Note on this clone: This CDR3 is also generated by other DNA sequences in the sample. V usage is TRBV5-6 and J usage is TRBJ2-1; 7 bases align to TRBD1. The V segment lost 4 bases and the J segment 5 bases; nucleotides outside the gene matches: 3. Per germline, CDR1 SGHDT and CDR2 YYEEEE. This CDR3 spans 13 amino acids. The CDR3 coding sequence is TGTGCCAGCAGCGTGGACAGGAACAATGAGCAGTTCTTC. As protein: CASSVDRNNEQFF.

The chain is built from TRBV7-2 and TRBJ2-4, with 8 bases fitting TRBD1. CDR1 and CDR2 (germline): SGHTA, FQGNSA. CDR3 length equals 16 residues. The junction had 6 bases not matched to a gene; V was cut back by 5 bases and J by 0 bases. This CDR3 is CASSPQGALAKNIQYF. The CDR3 DNA reads TGTGCCAGCAGCCCTCAGGGGGCCCTAGCCAAAAACATTCAGTACTTC.

This sequence joins TRBV5-6 and TRBJ2-7; D is ambiguous. The CDR3 sequence is 12 residues long. V was cut by 4 bases and J by 2 bases, with 7 bases left in between. Germline V gives CDR1 SGHDT, CDR2 YYEEEE. Written as DNA, the CDR3 is TGTGCCAGCAGCCGATTCCCCTACGAGCAGTACTTC. Its protein product is CASSRFPYEQYF.

The chain has TRBV9 and TRBJ2-7, with D perhaps TRBD1 (6 bases). CDR3 size: 15 residues. Germline V gives CDR1 SGDLS, CDR2 YYNGEE. Between the trimmed V and J ends, which lost 3 bases and 7 bases, there was a span of 20 bases. CDR3: CASSATGQPLREQYF. CDR3 in DNA: TGTGCCAGCAGCGCTACTGGACAGCCTCTACGAGAGCAGTACTTC.

The V and J genes are TRBV7-2 and TRBJ1-6; D ambiguous. In germline, CDR1 is SGHTA, CDR2 FQGNSA. V lost 1 base and J lost 5, with 9 bases in between. This CDR3 region has 15 residues. The CDR3 sequence: CASSLEAGNNSPLHF. The CDR3 DNA sequence: TGTGCCAGCAGCTTAGAGGCCGGGAATAATTCACCCCTCCACTTT.

This chain uses TRBV25-1 with TRBJ1-3; D not certain. The CDR3 has 13 residues. Trimming left V 4 bases short and J 4 bases short, with 8 bases between. Germline values: CDR1 MGHDK, CDR2 SYGVNS. The CDR3 DNA follows: TGTGCCAGCAGTGTAACACGAGGAAACACCATATATTTT. It codes for CASSVTRGNTIYF. Together with reference TRBV25-1 and TRBJ1-3, the CDR3 gives the full variable domain: EADIYQTPRYLVIGTGKKITLECSQTMGHDKMYWYQQDPGMELHLIHYSYGVNSTEKGDLSSESTVSRIRTEHFPLTLESARPSHTSQYLCASSVTRGNTIYFGEGSWLTVV.

The chain is built from TRBV11-2 and TRBJ2-3; 7 positions match TRBD2. There are 14 residues in the CDR3. J lost 6 bases, V lost 1 base, and 4 bases had no gene match. Germline lookup yields CDR1 SGHAT and CDR2 FQNNGV. As DNA, the CDR3 is TGTGCCAGCAGCTTAGTGGCTAGCGGCGATACGCAGTATTTT. This gives the protein CASSLVASGDTQYF.

This chain joins TRBV10-3 and TRBJ2-2; D unresolved. Trimming took 5 bases from V and 6 from J, leaving 16 bases between them. This CDR3 region has 15 residues. The germline V gene encodes CDR1 ENHRY and CDR2 SYGVKD. The CDR3 here is CAISLSGRKAGELFF. The CDR3 coding sequence is TGTGCCATCAGTTTATCCGGGCGGAAGGCCGGGGAGCTGTTTTTT.

The rearrangement joins TRBV5-1 to TRBJ2-7; D uncertain. CDR1 and CDR2 (germline): SGHRS, YFSETQ. CDR3 length: 14 amino acids. V lost 0 bases to trimming and J lost 6 bases, with 13 bases between them. The CDR3 region has the DNA TGCGCCAGCAGCTTGGAAGGCTACAACTCCGAGCAGTACTTC. It translates to CASSLEGYNSEQYF.

The rearrangement uses TRBV5-4 and TRBJ1-3; D is undetermined. The CDR3 is 16 amino acids. Trimming shortened V by 0 bases and J by 0 bases, and 10 bases separated the two germline ends. Germline CDR1 is SGHNT and CDR2 is YYREEE (reference sequence). CDR3: CASSLDGPTSGNTIYF. For the CDR3, the DNA is TGTGCCAGCAGCTTGGACGGACCAACCTCTGGAAACACCATATATTTT.

This sequence joins TRBV19 and TRBJ2-1; D ambiguous. V lost 6 bases, J lost 0 bases, and 12 bases lay in between. This CDR3 is 15 amino acids long. From germline, CDR1 is LNHDA and CDR2 SQIVND (reference sequence). The CDR3 is CASSEQFLSYNEQFF. The CDR3 DNA follows: TGTGCCAGTAGCGAACAGTTCCTCTCCTACAATGAGCAGTTCTTC.

With regard to this clone: Likely a read error: the CDR3 ends without its conserved phenylalanine or tryptophan. The chain links TRBV29-1 to TRBJ2-7; D perhaps matches TRBD2 (6 bases). V lost 5 bases and J 0 bases, leaving 17 bases between the germline ends. Per the germline V gene, CDR1 is SQVTM and CDR2 is ANQGSEA. This CDR3 contains 15 residues. This chain's CDR3 is CSVFGGRAGSYEQYL. The CDR3 DNA reads TGCAGCGTTTTTGGAGGGCGGGCCGGCTCCTACGAGCAGTACCTC.

V gene TRBV18 combines with J gene TRBJ1-1; 7 nucleotides line up with TRBD1. The CDR3 runs 14 residues. Germline trimming cut 6 bases from V and 1 base from J; bases unmatched to any gene: 5. Germline CDR1 is KGHSH and CDR2 is LQKENI. CDR3 in DNA: TGTGCCAGCTCCTCACAGGGGAGGAACACTGAAGCTTTCTTT. Translated: CASSSQGRNTEAFF.

The chain recombines TRBV29-1 with TRBJ2-7; 8 nucleotides line up with TRBD2. Per the germline V gene, CDR1 is SQVTM and CDR2 is ANQGSEA. J was trimmed by 2 bases and V by 3 bases; bases with no gene match: 3. CDR3 length: 13 amino acids. CDR3 bases: TGCAGCGTTGATGTAGCGGGAACCTACGAGCAGTACTTC. Residues: CSVDVAGTYEQYF.

The V call is TRBV28, the J call TRBJ2-7; D is unclear. The CDR3 runs to 10 residues. V lost 8 bases, J lost 3 bases, and 5 bases lay in between. Germline V gene sequence: CDR1 MDHEN, CDR2 SYDVKM. The CDR3: CASRRYEQYF. The CDR3 DNA sequence: TGTGCCAGCCGCCGCTACGAGCAGTACTTC.

The rearrangement joins TRBV18 to TRBJ2-5, with 12 bases that match TRBD1. V trimming: 3 bases; J trimming: 3 bases; junction bases outside the gene matches: 5. This CDR3 spans 16 amino acids. The germline gives CDR1 KGHSH, CDR2 LQKENI. Here the CDR3 DNA reads TGTGCCAGCTCACCGCAAGGGACAGGGGGCGAAGAGACCCAGTACTTC. Its protein product is CASSPQGTGGEETQYF.

The chain employs TRBV2 and TRBJ2-7, with TRBD1 matching over 11 bases. V lost 11 bases to trimming and J lost 3 bases; unmatched junction nucleotides: 12. Looked up from germline, CDR1 is SNHLY and CDR2 is FYNNEI. CDR3 length equals 15 residues. CDR3 DNA: TGTGCCCTCAGACAGGACAGGGGGCAAATCTACGAGCAGTACTTC. This translates into CALRQDRGQIYEQYF.